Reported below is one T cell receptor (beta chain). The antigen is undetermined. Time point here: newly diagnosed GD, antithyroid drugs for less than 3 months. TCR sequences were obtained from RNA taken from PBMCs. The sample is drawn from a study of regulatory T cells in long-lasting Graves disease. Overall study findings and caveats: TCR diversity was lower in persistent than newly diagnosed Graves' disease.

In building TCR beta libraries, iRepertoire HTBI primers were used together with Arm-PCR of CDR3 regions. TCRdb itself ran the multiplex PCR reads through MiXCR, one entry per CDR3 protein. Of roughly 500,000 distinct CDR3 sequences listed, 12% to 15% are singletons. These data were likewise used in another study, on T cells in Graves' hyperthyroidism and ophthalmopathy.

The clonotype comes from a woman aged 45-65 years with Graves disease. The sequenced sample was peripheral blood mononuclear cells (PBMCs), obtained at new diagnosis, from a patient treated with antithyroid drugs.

CDR3 nucleotide sequence: TGTGCCAGCAGCCCCCAGCTGTCCGGGACAGGGGCCGGGGCAACTAATGAAAAACTGTTTTTT. Encoded protein: CASSPQLSGTGAGATNEKLFF. The V gene is TRBV14, the J gene TRBJ1-4; TRBD1 matches 10 bases. The J segment lost 0 bases and the V segment lost 4 bases, leaving 17 bases of the junction unmatched. Germline-derived CDR1 and CDR2 are SGHDN and FVKESK. This CDR3 is 21 amino acids long.